The 21 T cell receptor beta chains below were found in one sample sequenced in a study of PD-1 blockade in classical Hodgkin lymphoma. Every patient relapsed after autologous stem cell transplantation, and brentuximab vedotin exposure varied. Magnetic negative selection served to purify CD4+ T cells out of PBMCs that had been thawed. Using immunoSEQ multiplex PCR, the repertoire was profiled, and TCRdb retains in-frame clones only, with some absent. The sample lists about 7,000 clones, roughly 85% occurring once. The source was CD4+ T cells from blood, collected at baseline. These receptors were taken from a human donor with classical Hodgkin lymphoma.

The chain is built from TRBV10-3 and TRBJ1-5; the D is unclear. Germline-derived CDR1 and CDR2 are ENHRY and SYGVKD. The CDR3 loop spans 12 amino acids. V was pared by 8 bases and J by 4 bases, with 9 bases between. CDR3 in DNA: TGTGCCATCGGGCGGCTTAATCAGCCCCAGCATTTT. Encoded protein: CAIGRLNQPQHF.

The genes are TRBV9 and TRBJ1-1, with D maybe TRBD1 (5 bases). The V and J ends lost 0 bases and 0 bases respectively, with 15 bases between them. Germline V gene lookup returns CDR1 SGDLS and CDR2 YYNGEE. The length of the CDR3 is 17 residues. The CDR3 DNA reads TGTGCCAGCAGCGTAGGCCCCCAGGGAGAGGTGAACACTGAAGCTTTCTTT. Translated, it gives CASSVGPQGEVNTEAFF.

This sequence joins TRBV7-9 and TRBJ2-3, with 7 bases aligning to TRBD1. The V and J ends lost 5 bases and 6 bases, in that order; junction bases with no gene match: 2. CDR1 is SEHNR, CDR2 FQNEAQ, per germline (reference sequence). The CDR3 runs to 12 residues. In nucleotides, the CDR3 is TGTGCCAGCAGCCTGACAGGGGATACGCAGTATTTT. Its protein is CASSLTGDTQYF.

This clone was observed a handful of times. The CDR3 DNA follows: TGTGCCAGCAGCCCCTCTTTGAATGAGAACTATGGCTACACCTTC. As protein: CASSPSLNENYGYTF. The J gene is TRBJ1-2, the V gene TRBV7-9; no definite D call. CDR1 is SEHNR, CDR2 FQNEAQ, per germline (reference sequence). The CDR3 spans 15 residues. V was cut by 5 bases and J by 2 bases, with 15 bases left in between.

V gene TRBV7-8 combines with J gene TRBJ2-5; D may be TRBD1 (5 bases). Per the germline V gene, CDR1 is SGHVS and CDR2 is FQNEAQ. There are 11 residues in the CDR3. Trimming pared 2 bases from V and 13 bases from J, leaving 11 bases between. The CDR3 DNA reads TGTGCCAGCAGCTTACAACAGGCCCTGTACTTC. This codes for CASSLQQALYF.

The chain joins TRBV28 to TRBJ1-5, with D possibly TRBD1 on 5 matching bases. Germline values: CDR1 MDHEN, CDR2 SYDVKM. This CDR3 has 14 residues. Between the trimmed V and J ends, which lost 4 bases and 7 bases, there was a span of 14 bases. The CDR3 region is CASSSQGGGQPQHF. The CDR3 DNA is TGTGCCAGCAGTTCCCAGGGTGGTGGCCAGCCCCAGCATTTT.

This chain connects TRBV30 to TRBJ2-7; TRBD2 might be the D (6 bases). V lost 0 bases, J lost 4 bases, and 19 bases lay in between. CDR3 length equals 16 residues. Germline CDR1 GTSNPN, CDR2 SVGIG (reference sequence). This CDR3 is CAWSVPRPGLWYEQYF. The CDR3 region has the DNA TGTGCCTGGAGTGTCCCCAGACCGGGACTTTGGTACGAGCAGTACTTC.

The chain has TRBV12-5 and TRBJ2-7, with 12 bases matching TRBD2. The CDR3 loop spans 20 amino acids. Germline lookup yields CDR1 LGHNT and CDR2 FRNRAP. Trimming at V came to 6 bases and at J to 5 bases, leaving 23 bases not matched to a gene. CDR3 loop: CASGRGFTGLLAGGPDEQYF. CDR3 sequence (DNA): TGTGCTAGTGGCCGGGGCTTCACAGGGTTGCTAGCGGGAGGGCCTGACGAGCAGTACTTC.

The J gene is TRBJ2-3, the V gene TRBV27, with 8 bases aligning to TRBD2. The CDR3 totals 14 residues. The V gene's germline CDR1 is MNHEY and CDR2 SMNVEV (reference sequence). V dropped 7 bases and J dropped 2; count of bases not matched to a gene: 5. The DNA for the CDR3 is TGTGCCAGCAAACTAGCGGCGTCCACAGATACGCAGTATTTT. This sequence encodes CASKLAASTDTQYF.

The chain combines TRBV6-5 with TRBJ2-5; D gene uncertain. CDR1 and CDR2 from the germline V gene are MNHEY and SVGAGI. The V end lost 6 bases, the J end lost 6 bases, and 11 bases lay between the germline ends. The CDR3 has 12 amino acids. The CDR3, as DNA: TGTGCCAGCAGCTCCTCCTGGCAGACCCAGTACTTC. Translating it yields CASSSSWQTQYF.

The rearrangement joins TRBV28 to TRBJ2-7; D may be TRBD1 or TRBD2 (5 bases each). The CDR3 has 13 amino acids. Germline CDR1 MDHEN, CDR2 SYDVKM. The V gene lost 7 bases and the J gene lost 0 bases, with 10 bases spanning the gap. CDR3 DNA: TGTGCCAGCAAGGGGAGCAGCTCCTACGAGCAGTACTTC. Translation gives CASKGSSSYEQYF. Looking up the rest from reference TRBV28 and TRBJ2-7 gives the full variable domain: DVKVTQSSRYLVKRTGEKVFLECVQDMDHENMFWYRQDPGLGLRLIYFSYDVKMKEKGDIPEGYSVSREKKERFSLILESASTNQTSMYLCASKGSSSYEQYFGPGTRLTVT.

The CDR3 spells CASSESFTDTQYF. The CDR3 nucleotides are TGCGCCAGCTCGGAGTCCTTCACAGATACGCAGTATTTT. The J gene is TRBJ2-3, the V gene TRBV10-1, with D unclear. The CDR3 runs 13 residues. The V and J ends lost 8 bases and 2 bases respectively, with 11 bases between them. Germline V CDR1 and CDR2: WNHNN, SYGVQD (reference sequence).

The chain combines TRBV19 with TRBJ1-1, with TRBD1 identical over 7 bases. V was pared by 5 bases and J by 0 bases, with 9 bases of the junction left unmatched. From germline, CDR1 is LNHDA and CDR2 SQIVND (reference sequence). The CDR3 runs 16 residues. The CDR3 DNA reads as TGTGCCAGTAGTGCGACGGGAACAGGGGTGAACACTGAAGCTTTCTTT. Its translation: CASSATGTGVNTEAFF.

This sequence joins TRBV14 and TRBJ1-1, with D possibly TRBD1 on 6 matching bases. V lost 5 bases and J 1 base, leaving 17 bases between the germline ends. The CDR3 sequence is 16 residues long. Germline-derived CDR1 and CDR2 are SGHDN and FVKESK. CDR3 sequence (DNA): TGTGCCAGCAGCGCCTCAGGGGTAGGGGCGAACACTGAAGCTTTCTTT. This encodes CASSASGVGANTEAFF.

The chain uses TRBV9 and TRBJ2-2; 9 bases align to TRBD1. Per the germline V gene, CDR1 is SGDLS and CDR2 is YYNGEE. The CDR3 contains 16 residues. V shed 2 bases, J shed 6 bases, and the junction held 8 bases outside the gene matches. The CDR3 loop is CASSVSDRGWAGELFF. In DNA form, the CDR3 reads TGTGCCAGCAGCGTTTCCGACAGGGGGTGGGCCGGGGAGCTGTTTTTT.

This chain uses TRBV9 with TRBJ1-3, with TRBD1 matching 7 bases. J was trimmed by 0 bases and V by 4 bases; bases with no gene match: 10. The CDR3 spans 17 residues. The germline V gene encodes CDR1 SGDLS and CDR2 YYNGEE. CDR3 sequence: CASSRWTGPSSGNTIYF. The CDR3 nucleotides are TGTGCCAGCAGCCGGTGGACAGGTCCCAGCTCTGGAAACACCATATATTTT.

The sample holds one count of this clone. The chain combines TRBV12-5 with TRBJ2-7; 9 nucleotides line up with TRBD1. V shed 1 base and J 9 bases; nucleotides not matched to a gene: 13. CDR1 LGHNT and CDR2 FRNRAP come from the germline V gene. This CDR3 is built from 16 residues. The CDR3 DNA is TGTGCTAGTGGTTTGGACCCTGACAGGGGGGTCTGGGTGCAGTACTTC. Amino acids: CASGLDPDRGVWVQYF. The whole variable domain, remainder taken from reference TRBV12-5 and TRBJ2-7, is DARVTQTPRHKVTEMGQEVTMRCQPILGHNTVFWYRQTMMQGLELLAYFRNRAPLDDSGMPKDRFSAEMPDATLATLKIQPSEPRDSAVYFCASGLDPDRGVWVQYFGPGTRLTVT.

This sequence joins TRBV7-8 and TRBJ2-5, with TRBD1 matching 7 bases. The length of the CDR3 is 16 residues. Germline CDR1 and CDR2: SGHVS and FQNEAQ. V lost 5 bases to trimming and J lost 7 bases; unmatched junction nucleotides: 16. This chain's CDR3 is CASSLRTGLLSGTQYF. CDR3 DNA: TGTGCCAGCAGCCTGAGGACAGGCCTGTTATCGGGGACCCAGTACTTC.

Here the CDR3 reads CASSFSLRSAGANVLTF. CDR3 nucleotide sequence: TGTGCCAGCAGCTTTTCTCTGAGATCGGCTGGGGCCAACGTCCTGACTTTC. The rearrangement links TRBV7-2 to TRBJ2-6; D call uncertain. The CDR3 is made up of 17 amino acids. The germline V gene has CDR1 SGHTA and CDR2 FQGNSA. V was shortened by 3 bases and J by 2 bases, with 14 bases between the two germline ends.

The gene calls are TRBV18 and TRBJ1-6; D gene ambiguous. V was cut by 5 bases and J by 7 bases, with 9 bases left in between. The germline gives CDR1 KGHSH, CDR2 LQKENI. CDR3 size: 13 residues. CDR3 DNA sequence: TGTGCCAGCTCATCTGAGACAAATTCACCCCTCCACTTT. Amino acid sequence: CASSSETNSPLHF.

The chain couples TRBV5-6 to TRBJ1-4; D is perhaps TRBD1 (6 bases). Trimming pared 2 bases from V and 3 bases from J, leaving 23 bases between. The CDR3 sequence is 19 residues long. The germline V gene encodes CDR1 SGHDT and CDR2 YYEEEE. In DNA form, the CDR3 reads TGTGCCAGCAGCTTTGGTTGGTGGAGAACAGGGTTTGCTAATGAAAAACTGTTTTTT. Translating gives CASSFGWWRTGFANEKLFF.